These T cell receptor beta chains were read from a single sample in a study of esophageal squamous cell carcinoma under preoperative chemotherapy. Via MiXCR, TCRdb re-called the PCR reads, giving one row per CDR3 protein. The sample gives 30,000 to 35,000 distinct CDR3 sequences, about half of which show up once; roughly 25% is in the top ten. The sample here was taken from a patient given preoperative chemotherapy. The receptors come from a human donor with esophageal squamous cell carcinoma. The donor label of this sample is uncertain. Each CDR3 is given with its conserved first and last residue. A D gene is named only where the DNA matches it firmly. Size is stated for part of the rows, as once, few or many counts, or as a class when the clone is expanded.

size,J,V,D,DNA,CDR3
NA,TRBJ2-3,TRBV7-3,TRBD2,TGTGCCAGCAGCCTCAACTTGGGGCGGGGGGCCGGAGATACGCAGTATTTC,CASSLNLGRGAGDTQYF
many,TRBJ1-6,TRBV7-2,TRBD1,TGTGCCAGCAGCCAACTCCCGTTGGGCAGGGGGCTTAATAATTCACCCCTCCACTTT,CASSQLPLGRGLNNSPLHF
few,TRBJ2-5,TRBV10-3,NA,TGTGCCATCAGTGAGTCGAGACCCGCTAGCTCCTACAATGAGCAGTACTTC,CAISESRPASSYNEQYF
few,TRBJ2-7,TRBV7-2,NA,TGTGCCAGCAGCTTAGGGGTTTTTTACGAGCAGTACTTC,CASSLGVFYEQYF
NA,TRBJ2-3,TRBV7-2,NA,TGTGCCAGCAGGGGTCGCGGGGGCCAACGCACAGAGACCCAGTATTTC,CASRGRGGQRTETQYF
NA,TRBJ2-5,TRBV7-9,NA,TGTGCCAGCAGCTTCTCAGTCGGGATGGGGGAGACCCAGTACTTC,CASSFSVGMGETQYF
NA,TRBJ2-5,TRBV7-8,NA,TGTGCCAGCAGGGACAACGGGGGGCGTAACCAAGATACCCAGTACTTC,CASRDNGGRNQDTQYF
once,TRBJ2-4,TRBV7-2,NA,TGTGCCAGCAGCTCGGGGGTGGGGGGCACAGATATGCAGTACTTC,CASSSGVGGTDMQYF
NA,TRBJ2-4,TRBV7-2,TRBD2,TGTGCCAGCAGCGTCTCGGGGCGGGGGGCCACAAACACGCAGTACTTC,CASSVSGRGATNTQYF
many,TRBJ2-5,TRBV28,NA,TGTGCCAGCAGTTCCAGGGCGGAGACCCAGTACTTC,CASSSRAETQYF
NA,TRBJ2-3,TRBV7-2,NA,TGTGCCAGCAGCTCGGGGACGTGGCCCACAGATACGCAGTATTTC,CASSSGTWPTDTQYF
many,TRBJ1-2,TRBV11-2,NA,TGTGCCAACAGCTTTGACAGGCATTATGGCTACACCTTC,CANSFDRHYGYTF
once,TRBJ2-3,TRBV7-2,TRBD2,TGTGCCAGCAGCTTAGCCCCTAGCGGGGTACCCACAAACACGCAGTACTTT,CASSLAPSGVPTNTQYF
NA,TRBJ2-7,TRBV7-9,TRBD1,TGTGCCAGCAGCTCCCAGGGACAGGGTAACTACGAGCAGTACTTC,CASSSQGQGNYEQYF